The clone carrying this TCR beta chain was detected only a few times. As handled by the study authors: Reference gene primer amplification gave estimated nucleated cell counts. Generated by immunoSEQ multiplex PCR, the TCRdb table keeps only in-frame clones and is missing some. Clonal size and the V and J genes are those of that table, whereas D and trimming came from the DNA. The data contain about 180,000 clones, 83% of them seen just once; the ten biggest clones take up around 7.3%. While infection was still active, Seattle patients were enrolled and then followed longitudinally. The record originates from a study of blood T cell repertoires in COVID-19. Background on the study: The study drew acute and convalescent COVID-19 samples from the United States, Italy and Spain. Nucleic acid was either cDNA or gDNA, and it came from T cells, B-cell-depleted T cells, or PBMCs.

CDR3 size: 19 residues. Germline V gene lookup returns CDR1 MNHEY and CDR2 SMNVEV (reference sequence). V shed 2 bases, J shed 3 bases, and the junction held 13 bases outside the gene matches. The rearrangement uses TRBV27 and TRBJ1-3, with TRBD1 matching over 10 bases. Sample: peripheral blood. This receptor was identified in a woman in her 70s with COVID-19, enrolled during active disease. The DNA of the CDR3 is TGTGCCAGCAGTTTAAAGGGACAGGGGATTGGGGTATTTGGAAACACCATATATTTT. Its translation: CASSLKGQGIGVFGNTIYF.